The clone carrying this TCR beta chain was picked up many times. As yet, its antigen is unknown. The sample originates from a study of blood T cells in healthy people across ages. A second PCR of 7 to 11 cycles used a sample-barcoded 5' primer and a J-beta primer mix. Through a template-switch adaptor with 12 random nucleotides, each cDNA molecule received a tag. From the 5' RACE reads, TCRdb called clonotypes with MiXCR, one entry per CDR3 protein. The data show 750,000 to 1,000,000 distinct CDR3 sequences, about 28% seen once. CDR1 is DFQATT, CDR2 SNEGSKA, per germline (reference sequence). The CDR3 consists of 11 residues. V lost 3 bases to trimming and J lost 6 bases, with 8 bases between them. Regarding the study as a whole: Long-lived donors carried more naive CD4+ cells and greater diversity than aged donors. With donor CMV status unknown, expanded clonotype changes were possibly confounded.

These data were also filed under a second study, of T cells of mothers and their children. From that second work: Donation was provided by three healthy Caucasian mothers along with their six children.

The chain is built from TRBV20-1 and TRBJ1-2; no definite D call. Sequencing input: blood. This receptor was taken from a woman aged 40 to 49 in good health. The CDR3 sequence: CSARKVDGYTF. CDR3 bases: TGCAGTGCTAGGAAGGTAGATGGCTACACCTTC.